What follows are 15 T cell receptor beta chains derived from one specimen sequenced in a study of OX40 agonist ivuxolimab in advanced cancers. The method was immunoSEQ multiplex PCR; TCRdb's version includes in-frame clones alone and lacks a portion of them. The sample includes more than 55,000 clones, 87% of them seen just once. The starting material was CD4+ or CD8+ T cells sorted from blood, obtained in a trial of the OX40 agonist ivuxolimab. All receptors derive from an adult with an advanced solid tumor such as melanoma, head and neck, liver or kidney cancer.

The V gene is TRBV5-1, the J gene TRBJ1-3, with D unresolved. Trimming shortened V by 5 bases and J by 0 bases, and 9 bases separated the two germline ends. CDR3 size: 14 residues. CDR1 is SGHRS and CDR2 is YFSETQ in the germline V gene. This CDR3 is CASRAAVSGNTIYF. The CDR3 coding sequence is TGCGCCAGCAGGGCAGCCGTCTCTGGAAACACCATATATTTT.

V is TRBV5-1 and J is TRBJ2-1, with a weak D call TRBD2 (5 bases). This CDR3 spans 15 amino acids. V lost 0 bases and J lost 9, with 16 bases in between. Germline lookup yields CDR1 SGHRS and CDR2 YFSETQ. The CDR3, as DNA: TGCGCCAGCAGCTTGGACGCCCTCCCGGCGGGTGAGCAGTTCTTC. Residues: CASSLDALPAGEQFF.

The CDR3 reads CAWTLSNYGYTF. The CDR3 DNA reads as TGTGCCTGGACGCTCTCTAACTATGGCTACACCTTC. The gene calls are TRBV30 and TRBJ1-2; D uncertain. The CDR3 totals 12 residues. The germline V and J ends were trimmed by 4 bases and 0 bases, with 6 bases remaining between them. Germline V lookup: CDR1 GTSNPN, CDR2 SVGIG (reference sequence).

The chain is built from TRBV7-6 and TRBJ1-1; no definite D call. Germline CDR1 reads SGHVS; CDR2 reads FNYEAQ. The CDR3 consists of 15 residues. V was pared by 7 bases and J by 1 base, with 16 bases between. Written as DNA, the CDR3 is TGTGCCAGCAAAGGGAACCACGTATCGAACACTGAAGCTTTCTTT. It translates to CASKGNHVSNTEAFF.

V usage is TRBV28 and J usage is TRBJ2-7; D may match TRBD1 or TRBD2 (5 bases each). This CDR3 has 14 amino acids. Trimming left V 6 bases short and J 5 bases short, with 17 bases between. Looked up from germline, CDR1 is MDHEN and CDR2 is SYDVKM. The CDR3 nucleotides read TGTGCCAGCAGGGGAACCGGGGCCAGCCACGAGCAGTACTTC. This codes for CASRGTGASHEQYF. Using reference TRBV28 and TRBJ2-7 for the parts outside the CDR3, the full variable domain is DVKVTQSSRYLVKRTGEKVFLECVQDMDHENMFWYRQDPGLGLRLIYFSYDVKMKEKGDIPEGYSVSREKKERFSLILESASTNQTSMYLCASRGTGASHEQYFGPGTRLTVT.

This rearrangement joins TRBV11-1 to TRBJ1-3; 9 bases are a match to TRBD1. The ends lost 4 bases at V and 5 bases at J; junction bases unmatched: 3. This CDR3 is built from 14 residues. Germline CDR1 reads SGHAT; CDR2 reads FQDESV (reference sequence). CDR3 amino acids: CASSSGTGRNTIYF. CDR3 nucleotides: TGTGCCAGCAGCTCGGGGACAGGGAGAAACACCATATATTTT.

The CDR3 is CASSYYRDYGYTF. Here the CDR3 DNA reads TGTGCCAGCAGTTACTACAGGGACTATGGCTACACCTTC. The chain carries TRBV6-6 and TRBJ1-2; D is possibly TRBD1 (6 bases). The V gene's germline CDR1 is MNHNY and CDR2 SVGAGI (reference sequence). The CDR3 covers 13 residues. Deletions cut 1 base from V and 3 bases from J, with 6 bases between.

The V call is TRBV4-1, the J call TRBJ1-1, with 7 bases identical to TRBD1. From germline, CDR1 is MGHRA and CDR2 YSYEKL. With V trimmed by 4 bases and J by 3 bases, 8 bases remained unmatched. This CDR3 has 15 residues. For the CDR3, the DNA is TGCGCCAGCAGCCGAAACACAGGGGTGTACACTGAAGCTTTCTTT. Amino acid sequence: CASSRNTGVYTEAFF.

V usage is TRBV10-3 and J usage is TRBJ1-3; TRBD1 aligns across 7 bases. V lost 0 bases and J lost 3; bases outside the gene matches: 5. The germline V gene has CDR1 ENHRY and CDR2 SYGVKD. This CDR3 spans 16 amino acids. This CDR3 reads CAISESTGRSGNTIYF. CDR3 DNA sequence: TGTGCCATCAGTGAGTCGACAGGGAGGAGTGGAAACACCATATATTTT.

The table lists this clone with a count of one. The rearrangement uses TRBV2 and TRBJ2-5, with D perhaps TRBD1 or TRBD2 (5 bases each). Trimming removed 2 bases at V and 4 bases at J, with 14 bases between. This CDR3 is built from 15 residues. Germline-derived CDR1 and CDR2 are SNHLY and FYNNEI. The CDR3: CASSEWGTRGETQYF. CDR3 in DNA: TGTGCCAGCAGTGAATGGGGGACCCGAGGAGAGACCCAGTACTTC.

Only one count was recorded for this clone. V is TRBV5-4 and J is TRBJ2-5; D tentatively fits TRBD1 or TRBD2 (5 bases each). The germline V gene encodes CDR1 SGHNT and CDR2 YYREEE (reference sequence). The CDR3 loop spans 13 amino acids. Trimming removed 5 bases from V and 1 base from J, with 9 bases in between. The CDR3 is CASRGTAQETQYF. In DNA, the CDR3 is TGTGCCAGCAGGGGGACGGCCCAAGAGACCCAGTACTTC.

CDR3 region: CASSIKGNSGNTIYF. Here the CDR3 DNA reads TGTGCCAGTAGTATAAAGGGAAACTCTGGAAACACCATATATTTT. The gene calls are TRBV19 and TRBJ1-3; D is ambiguous. The V end was cut by 2 bases, the J end by 0 bases, with 8 bases between. Germline loops: CDR1 LNHDA, CDR2 SQIVND (reference sequence). This CDR3 contains 15 residues. Complete variable domain (other parts from reference TRBV19 and TRBJ1-3): DGGITQSPKYLFRKEGQNVTLSCEQNLNHDAMYWYRQDPGQGLRLIYYSQIVNDFQKGDIAEGYSVSREKKESFPLTVTSAQKNPTAFYLCASSIKGNSGNTIYFGEGSWLTVV.

This chain links TRBV27 with TRBJ1-6; tentatively, D is TRBD1 (6 bases). Looked up from germline, CDR1 is MNHEY and CDR2 is SMNVEV (reference sequence). The CDR3 extends over 14 amino acids. Trimming took off 5 bases at V and 8 bases at J, with 13 bases between the two ends. This CDR3 is CASSPGQIYSPLHF. As DNA, the CDR3 is TGTGCCAGCAGTCCCGGACAGATTTATTCACCCCTCCACTTT.

This chain joins TRBV5-5 and TRBJ1-4; D unresolved. V was shortened by 0 bases and J by 7 bases, with 13 bases between the two germline ends. CDR1 and CDR2 from the germline V gene are SGHKS and YYEKEE (reference sequence). The CDR3 length is 15 residues. DNA for the CDR3: TGTGCCAGCAGCTTGGAGGCGGGTACGGGTGAAAAACTGTTTTTT. This encodes CASSLEAGTGEKLFF.

This chain uses TRBV11-2 with TRBJ1-3, with D uncertain. V shed 5 bases and J shed 0 bases, with 5 bases lying between them. The CDR3 length is 13 residues. Germline CDR1 and CDR2: SGHAT and FQNNGV. The CDR3 is CASSTYSGNTIYF. DNA for the CDR3: TGTGCCAGCAGCACTTACTCTGGAAACACCATATATTTT.